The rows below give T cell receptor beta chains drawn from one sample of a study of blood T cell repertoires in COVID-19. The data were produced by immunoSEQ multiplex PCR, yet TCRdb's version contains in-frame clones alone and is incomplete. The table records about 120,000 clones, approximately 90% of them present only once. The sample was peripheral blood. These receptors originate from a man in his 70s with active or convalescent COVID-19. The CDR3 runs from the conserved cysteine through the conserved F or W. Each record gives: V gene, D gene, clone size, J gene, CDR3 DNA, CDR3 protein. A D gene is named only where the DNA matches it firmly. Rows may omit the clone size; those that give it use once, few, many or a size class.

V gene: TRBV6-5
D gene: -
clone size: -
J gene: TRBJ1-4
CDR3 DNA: TGTGCCAGCAGTTACTCGCACTTTAATGAAAAACTGTTTTTT
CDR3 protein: CASSYSHFNEKLFF

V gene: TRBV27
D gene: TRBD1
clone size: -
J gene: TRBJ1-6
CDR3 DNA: TGTGCCACCTCCCGGGACAGCCAGTCCTATAATTCACCCCTCCACTTT
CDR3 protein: CATSRDSQSYNSPLHF

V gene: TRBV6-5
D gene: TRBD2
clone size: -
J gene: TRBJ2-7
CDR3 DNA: TGTGCCAGCAGGGCGACTAGCGGTGCCCTCGAGCAGTACTTC
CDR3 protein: CASRATSGALEQYF

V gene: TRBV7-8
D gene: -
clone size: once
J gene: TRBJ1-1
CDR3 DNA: TGTGCCAGCAGCTTATACAGGTCTGCTTTCTTT
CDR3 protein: CASSLYRSAFF

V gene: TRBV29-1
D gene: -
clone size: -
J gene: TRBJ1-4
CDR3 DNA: TGCAGCGTCAAACATAGACAGGAGCCTAATGAAAAACTGTTTTTT
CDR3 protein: CSVKHRQEPNEKLFF

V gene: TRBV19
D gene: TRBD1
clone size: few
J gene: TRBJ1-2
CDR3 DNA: TGTGCCAGTAGTTGGGACAGGGGTAAGGCCTCCTATGGCTACACCTTC
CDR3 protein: CASSWDRGKASYGYTF

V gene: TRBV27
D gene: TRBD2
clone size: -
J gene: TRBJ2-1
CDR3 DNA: TGTGCCACCTCCCCTCGGCGGCTAGCGGGCTACAATGAGCAGTTCTTC
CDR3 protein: CATSPRRLAGYNEQFF

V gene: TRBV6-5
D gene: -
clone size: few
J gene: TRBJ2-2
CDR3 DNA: TGTGCCAGCGGGGAGGCCCAGGGCCCCGGGGAGCTGTTTTTT
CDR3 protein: CASGEAQGPGELFF

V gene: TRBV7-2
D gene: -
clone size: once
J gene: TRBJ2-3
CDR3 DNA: TGTGCCAGCAGCCCCATCACAGATACGCAGTATTTT
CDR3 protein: CASSPITDTQYF

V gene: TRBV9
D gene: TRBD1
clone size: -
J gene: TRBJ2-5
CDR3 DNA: TGTGCCAGCAGCGAGGGGACAGGGGGCCGAGAGACCCAGTACTTC
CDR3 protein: CASSEGTGGRETQYF

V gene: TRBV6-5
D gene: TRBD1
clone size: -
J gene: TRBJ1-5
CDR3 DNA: TGTGCCGCCAGGGGGTCTAATCAGCCCCAGCATTTT
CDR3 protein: CAARGSNQPQHF

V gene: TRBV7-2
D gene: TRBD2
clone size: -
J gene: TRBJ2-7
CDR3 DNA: TGTGCCAGCAGCTTAGTCGAACTAGCGGGAGTTACGACCTACGAGCAGTACTTC
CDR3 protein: CASSLVELAGVTTYEQYF

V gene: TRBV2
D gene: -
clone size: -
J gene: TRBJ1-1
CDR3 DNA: TGTGCCAGCAGTGAAGGCGGGGCTGAAGCTTTCTTT
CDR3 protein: CASSEGGAEAFF

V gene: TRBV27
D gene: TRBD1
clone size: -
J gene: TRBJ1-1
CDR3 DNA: TGTGCCAGCAGAACCTCGGGACAGGTTATTTTTACTGAAGCTTTCTTT
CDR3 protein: CASRTSGQVIFTEAFF